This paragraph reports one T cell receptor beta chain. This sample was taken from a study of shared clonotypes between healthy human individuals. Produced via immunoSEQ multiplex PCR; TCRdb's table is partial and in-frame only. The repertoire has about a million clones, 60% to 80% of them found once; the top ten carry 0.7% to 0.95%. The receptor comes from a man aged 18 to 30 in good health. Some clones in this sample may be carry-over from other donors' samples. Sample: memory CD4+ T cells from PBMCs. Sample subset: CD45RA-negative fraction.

Written as DNA, the CDR3 is TGTGCCAGCAGCCGGGGGCAGGAAGCTTTCTTT. Translation: CASSRGQEAFF. The chain joins TRBV5-8 to TRBJ1-1, with a tentative D call TRBD1 (6 bases). Trimming cost V 4 bases and J 8 bases, with 9 bases left between them. Germline CDR1 and CDR2: SGHTS and YDEGEE. The CDR3 totals 11 residues.